This T cell receptor beta chain was documented in a study of identifying expanded T cells in peripheral blood. Points from the study as a whole: About 1.2 clones differed between technical replicates, versus roughly 17 and 20 over time. Clone count variance between approximately 2-week samples rose with total template count.

Germline V gives CDR1 SGHRS, CDR2 YFSETQ. This CDR3 contains 15 residues. V was pared by 3 bases and J by 0 bases, with 12 bases between. Healthy donors had no documented immune events, such as infections, while sampled. Notes on this clone: What it binds is unknown.

TCRdb's copy holds only in-frame clones and misses some; the assay was immunoSEQ multiplex PCR. The sample has approximately 130,000 clones; more than 80% are singletons. The receptor was derived from a person aged 18 to 69 in good health. The source material was blood. The J gene is TRBJ2-5, the V gene TRBV5-1; D remains ambiguous. CDR3 sequence reads: CASSSRPLDQETQYF. The CDR3 DNA sequence: TGCGCCAGCAGCTCAAGACCTCTGGACCAAGAGACCCAGTACTTC.